Only a few counts were recorded for the clone carrying this T cell receptor beta chain. Amplification of TCR beta CDR3 regions used RNA as the template. When the TCR CDR3 underwent first-round RT-PCR, the HTBI primer set was used. TCRdb reanalysed the multiplex PCR reads using MiXCR and keeps one entry per CDR3 protein. The sample lists about 570,000 distinct CDR3 sequences; just over 45% were seen once. This sample was included in a study of T cells in Graves' hyperthyroidism and ophthalmopathy. Germline V gene sequence: CDR1 SEHNR, CDR2 FQNEAQ (reference sequence). This CDR3 comprises 16 residues. Germline trimming cut 1 base from V and 3 bases from J; bases unmatched to any gene: 7. Orbital computed tomography and thyroid ultrasound, together with serum TRAb and thyroxine and clinical symptoms, were used for diagnoses.

The TCR originated in an adult woman with Graves' disease, either hyperthyroidism or ophthalmopathy (not recorded which). The rearrangement links TRBV7-9 to TRBJ2-7; 9 bases are a match to TRBD1. Sequenced material: peripheral blood or thyroid tissue (not recorded which). CDR3 sequence (DNA): TGTGCCAGCAGCTTAGTGACGTCGGGACAGGGCTACGAGCAGTACTTC. This encodes CASSLVTSGQGYEQYF.